The 3 T cell receptor beta chains given below trace back to one sample, sequenced in a study of CD8 T cells in Susac syndrome. The RNA input was roughly 0.45 to 1 ug, and it was reverse transcribed with random hexamers. TCRdb independently ran MiXCR on the immunoSEQ multiplex PCR reads; one entry per CDR3 protein. The sample records 56,000 or so distinct CDR3 sequences, roughly 94% being singletons. The sequencing input was CD8+ T cells from PBMCs. The receptors originated from a human donor with Susac syndrome.

The V gene is TRBV7-9, the J gene TRBJ2-3; D gene unclear. Germline CDR1 SEHNR, CDR2 FQNEAQ (reference sequence). The CDR3 has 12 residues. The V gene lost 5 bases and the J gene lost 7 bases, with 10 bases spanning the gap. The CDR3 coding sequence is TGTGCCAGCAGCCCTCAGAGAAATACGCAGTATTTT. It translates to CASSPQRNTQYF.

The chain is built from TRBV7-9 and TRBJ1-2; possibly TRBD1 for D (6 bases). Germline assignment: CDR1 SEHNR and CDR2 FQNEAQ (reference sequence). The CDR3 is 16 amino acids. Trimming took off 1 base at V and 2 bases at J, with 14 bases between the two ends. The CDR3 reads CASSLGTSRGNYGYTF. The CDR3 coding sequence is TGTGCCAGCAGCTTAGGGACATCGAGGGGGAACTATGGCTACACCTTC.

J is TRBJ1-3 and V is TRBV29-1, with 9 positions matching TRBD1. Germline-derived CDR1 and CDR2 are SQVTM and ANQGSEA. V shed 4 bases, J shed 3 bases, and the junction held 4 bases outside the gene matches. The CDR3 length is 14 residues. CDR3 in DNA: TGCAGCGTTGCACAGGGGGCTAGTGGAAACACCATATATTTT. Translating gives CSVAQGASGNTIYF.